Presented here are 4 T cell receptor beta chains from one specimen sequenced in a study of blood T cell repertoires in COVID-19. Measured with immunoSEQ multiplex PCR; TCRdb has only the in-frame clones, and not every one. The table includes some 250,000 clones, roughly 87% detected once. Sequences were obtained from peripheral blood. The receptors shown here come from a woman aged 25 to 39 with acute or convalescent COVID-19.

This clone turned up a few times. CDR3 sequence: CASSLIAGATGELFF. The CDR3 DNA follows: TGCGCCAGCAGCCTCATAGCGGGAGCAACCGGGGAGCTGTTTTTT. The V call is TRBV5-1, the J call TRBJ2-2; 9 nucleotides line up with TRBD2. V gave up 4 bases and J gave up 5 bases; unmatched junction bases: 6. Germline V gene data show CDR1 as SGHRS and CDR2 as YFSETQ. The CDR3 sequence is 15 residues long.

The chain has TRBV9 and TRBJ2-3; TRBD1 matches at 7 bases. V was clipped by 4 bases and J by 2 bases; unmatched bases: 7. Germline loops: CDR1 SGDLS, CDR2 YYNGEE. This CDR3 has 15 residues. CDR3 amino acids: CASSPWDRLTDTQYF. The CDR3 DNA follows: TGTGCCAGCAGCCCCTGGGACAGACTCACAGATACGCAGTATTTT.

The CDR3 spells CASSVAPLAGGVNEQFF. CDR3 DNA sequence: TGTGCCAGCAGCGTAGCCCCCCTAGCGGGAGGTGTCAATGAGCAGTTCTTC. V is TRBV9 and J is TRBJ2-1; 11 bases are a match to TRBD2. Germline-derived CDR1 and CDR2 are SGDLS and YYNGEE. Unmatched junction bases numbered 8, after V lost 0 bases and J lost 6 bases. This CDR3 is 17 amino acids long. Drawing the rest from reference TRBV9 and TRBJ2-1, the complete variable domain is DSGVTQTPKHLITATGQRVTLRCSPRSGDLSVYWYQQSLDQGLQFLIQYYNGEERAKGNILERFSAQQFPDLHSELNLSSLELGDSALYFCASSVAPLAGGVNEQFFGPGTRLTVL.

The CDR3 reads CASSWTSGPREQYF. For the CDR3, the DNA is TGTGCCAGCAGTTGGACTAGCGGCCCCAGGGAGCAGTACTTC. J is TRBJ2-7 and V is TRBV27; TRBD2 matches at 10 bases. The CDR3 runs to 14 residues. Germline CDR1 reads MNHEY; CDR2 reads SMNVEV (reference sequence). V lost 4 bases and J lost 7; bases outside the gene matches: 7.